The 25 T cell receptor beta chains listed next were all sequenced from one sample in a study of blood T cell repertoires in COVID-19. The table came from immunoSEQ multiplex PCR; TCRdb's copy has only in-frame clones and leaves some out. This table holds about 38,000 clones, around nine tenths found once. Sequences were obtained from peripheral blood. These receptors originate from a man between 65 and 85 years old with active COVID-19.

This CDR3 reads CASSLRRTTNEKLFF. In DNA form, the CDR3 reads TGTGCCAGTAGTCTTCGCAGAACAACTAATGAAAAACTGTTTTTT. V and J are TRBV19 and TRBJ1-4; no reliable D call. The CDR3 covers 15 residues. V was trimmed by 5 bases and J by 0 bases, leaving 10 bases between them. Per the germline V gene, CDR1 is LNHDA and CDR2 is SQIVND (reference sequence).

This chain links TRBV19 with TRBJ2-1; D is uncertain. The V end lost 3 bases, the J end lost 0 bases, and 12 bases lay between the germline ends. CDR1 and CDR2 (germline): LNHDA, SQIVND (reference sequence). The CDR3 runs to 16 residues. CDR3 bases: TGTGCCAGTAGTATCATGTACTCTAGCTCCTACAATGAGCAGTTCTTC. It specifies CASSIMYSSSYNEQFF.

This rearrangement joins TRBV11-2 to TRBJ2-1; D is possibly TRBD2 (7 bases). Germline-derived CDR1 and CDR2 are SGHAT and FQNNGV. V gave up 5 bases and J gave up 2 bases, with 22 bases separating them. CDR3 length: 18 amino acids. The CDR3 bases are TGTGCCAGCAGCCGCGCCCTGGGGGGGGCTCCTCCCTACAATGAGCAGTTCTTC. This translates into CASSRALGGAPPYNEQFF.

This chain connects TRBV30 to TRBJ1-2; TRBD1 is a possible D gene (6 bases). Germline CDR1 is GTSNPN and CDR2 is SVGIG (reference sequence). This CDR3 contains 13 residues. Trimming removed 8 bases at V and 5 bases at J, with 18 bases between. The CDR3 sequence is CARIWGGSYGYTF. The CDR3, as DNA: TGTGCCCGCATATGGGGGGGCTCTTATGGCTACACCTTC.

This clone occurred a few times. The chain is built from TRBV28 and TRBJ1-5; no firm D call. Trimming pared 1 base from V and 0 bases from J, leaving 16 bases between. This CDR3 has 18 residues. The germline CDR1 and CDR2 sequences are MDHEN and SYDVKM. This CDR3 reads CASSLSHTGSYSNQPQHF. The CDR3 coding sequence is TGTGCCAGCAGTTTATCCCATACGGGGAGCTATAGCAATCAGCCCCAGCATTTT.

The gene calls are TRBV5-8 and TRBJ2-7; 10 bases agree with TRBD1. The CDR3 extends over 17 amino acids. V shed 4 bases and J 6 bases; nucleotides not matched to a gene: 16. The germline CDR1 and CDR2 sequences are SGHTS and YDEGEE. The CDR3 spells CASSAGTGTGDLSEQYF. CDR3 in DNA: TGTGCCAGCAGCGCGGGAACCGGGACAGGGGATCTAAGCGAGCAGTACTTC. The full variable domain, in which reference TRBV5-8 and TRBJ2-7 provide the parts outside the CDR3, is EAGVTQSPTHLIKTRGQQATLRCSPISGHTSVYWYQQALGLGLQFLLWYDEGEERNRGNFPPRFSGRQFPNYSSELNVNALELEDSALYLCASSAGTGTGDLSEQYFGPGTRLTVT.

The chain uses TRBV28 and TRBJ2-7, with 8 bases lining up with TRBD1. Germline assignment: CDR1 MDHEN and CDR2 SYDVKM. The trim removed 6 bases at V and 3 bases at J, leaving 7 bases unmatched. The CDR3 runs to 14 residues. The CDR3 bases are TGTGCCAGCAGGGCGGTCGACAGGGGCTACGAGCAGTACTTC. It encodes CASRAVDRGYEQYF.

The chain couples TRBV7-6 to TRBJ2-2, with D perhaps matching TRBD2 (5 bases). The germline V gene has CDR1 SGHVS and CDR2 FNYEAQ. The CDR3 extends over 16 amino acids. The V end was cut by 1 base, the J end by 5 bases, with 14 bases between. The CDR3 region is CASSLEVVLATGELFF. The CDR3 nucleotides are TGTGCCAGCAGCTTAGAAGTAGTCTTAGCGACCGGGGAGCTGTTTTTT.

In this sample, this clone turned up once. J is TRBJ1-4 and V is TRBV10-2; D perhaps matches TRBD1 (6 bases). This CDR3 region has 14 residues. In germline, CDR1 is WSHSY, CDR2 SAAADI. V was trimmed by 6 bases and J by 7 bases, leaving 15 bases between them. CDR3 in amino acids: CASRPGGGLEKLFF. The DNA for the CDR3 is TGCGCCAGCAGGCCCGGCGGGGGGCTTGAAAAACTGTTTTTT.

The chain links TRBV18 to TRBJ1-4, with a possible D match to TRBD1 (6 bases). This CDR3 region has 15 residues. Germline V gene lookup returns CDR1 KGHSH and CDR2 LQKENI. V lost 0 bases to trimming and J lost 3 bases, with 8 bases between them. The CDR3 sequence: CASSPPPGANEKLFF. As DNA, the CDR3 is TGTGCCAGCTCACCACCGCCAGGGGCTAATGAAAAACTGTTTTTT. Complete variable domain (other parts from reference TRBV18 and TRBJ1-4): NAGVMQNPRHLVRRRGQEARLRCSPMKGHSHVYWYRQLPEEGLKFMVYLQKENIIDESGMPKERFSAEFPKEGPSILRIQQVVRGDSAAYFCASSPPPGANEKLFFGSGTQLSVL.

The chain combines TRBV6-5 with TRBJ1-5, with unresolved D. Per germline, CDR1 MNHEY and CDR2 SVGAGI. V was cut by 4 bases and J by 6 bases, with 7 bases left in between. CDR3 size: 12 residues. The CDR3 loop is CASSLTGQPQHF. The DNA for the CDR3 is TGTGCCAGCAGTTTAACGGGTCAGCCCCAGCATTTT.

The V gene is TRBV7-9, the J gene TRBJ2-2; tentatively, D is TRBD2 (6 bases). V was trimmed by 0 bases and J by 0 bases, leaving 11 bases between them. CDR1 and CDR2 (germline): SEHNR, FQNEAQ (reference sequence). CDR3 length: 17 residues. CDR3 DNA: TGTGCCAGCAGCTTAGCCCTTAGCGGTACGAACACCGGGGAGCTGTTTTTT. Protein product: CASSLALSGTNTGELFF.

The V call is TRBV19, the J call TRBJ1-2, with D maybe TRBD1 (6 bases). Trimming pared 5 bases from V and 3 bases from J, leaving 13 bases between. Germline V gives CDR1 LNHDA, CDR2 SQIVND (reference sequence). The CDR3 runs 14 residues. CDR3 sequence reads: CASSQQGSHYGYTF. DNA for the CDR3: TGTGCCAGTAGTCAACAGGGCTCCCACTATGGCTACACCTTC.

The CDR3 here is CASSSQRGGRQTQYF. In nucleotides, the CDR3 is TGCGCCAGCAGCTCTCAGCGGGGGGGCCGCCAGACCCAGTACTTC. The rearrangement joins TRBV5-1 to TRBJ2-5, with 10 bases matching TRBD2. Germline V gives CDR1 SGHRS, CDR2 YFSETQ. The CDR3 is 15 residues long. The junction had 8 bases not matched to a gene; V was cut back by 3 bases and J by 6 bases.

The rearrangement joins TRBV27 to TRBJ2-1; D is unclear. Trimming left V 5 bases short and J 0 bases short, with 5 bases between. The CDR3 sequence is 13 residues long. The V gene's germline CDR1 is MNHEY and CDR2 SMNVEV (reference sequence). CDR3 in amino acids: CASSLSSYNEQFF. The DNA of the CDR3 is TGTGCCAGCAGTCTGAGCTCCTACAATGAGCAGTTCTTC.

The V and J genes are TRBV19 and TRBJ2-7; TRBD1 matches 9 bases. The V segment lost 4 bases and the J segment 6 bases; nucleotides outside the gene matches: 7. Germline CDR1 is LNHDA and CDR2 is SQIVND (reference sequence). The CDR3 has 14 residues. The CDR3 coding sequence is TGTGCCAGTAGTACCGGGACAGGGTTATCCGAGCAGTACTTC. Translating gives CASSTGTGLSEQYF.

V and J are TRBV14 and TRBJ2-5, with D possibly TRBD2 on 6 matching bases. This CDR3 has 14 residues. The V and J ends lost 4 bases and 2 bases respectively, with 11 bases between them. Germline CDR1 and CDR2: SGHDN and FVKESK. The CDR3 region has the DNA TGTGCCAGCAGCCGGAGGAGGGGACAAGAGACCCAGTACTTC. Its translation is CASSRRRGQETQYF. The full variable domain, with the rest looked up from reference TRBV14 and TRBJ2-5, is EAGVTQFPSHSVIEKGQTVTLRCDPISGHDNLYWYRRVMGKEIKFLLHFVKESKQDESGMPNNRFLAERTGGTYSTLKVQPAELEDSGVYFCASSRRRGQETQYFGPGTRLLVL.

The chain employs TRBV29-1 and TRBJ2-5, with TRBD1 as a possible D gene (6 bases). The germline V gene encodes CDR1 SQVTM and CDR2 ANQGSEA. The CDR3 is 15 amino acids. Deletions cut 6 bases from V and 4 bases from J, with 21 bases between. The CDR3 DNA reads TGCAGCGTCGCTAAGGGTTCAGGGGCGTTAGAGACCCAGTACTTC. Amino acid sequence: CSVAKGSGALETQYF.

The chain recombines TRBV7-2 with TRBJ2-1; the D gene is possibly TRBD1 (6 bases). This CDR3 has 14 residues. Germline CDR1 SGHTA, CDR2 FQGNSA. Trimming cost V 3 bases and J 4 bases, with 10 bases left between them. CDR3 DNA: TGTGCCAGCAGCTTCCTAGGGGGTTACAATGAGCAGTTCTTC. Its protein is CASSFLGGYNEQFF.

This clone occurred a few times. The V and J genes are TRBV28 and TRBJ2-7; D perhaps matches TRBD2 (5 bases). The germline V and J ends were trimmed by 6 bases and 9 bases, with 18 bases remaining between them. The CDR3 is made up of 13 amino acids. CDR1 and CDR2 (germline): MDHEN, SYDVKM. The CDR3 reads CASSQAGPRGQYF. In DNA, the CDR3 is TGTGCCAGCAGCCAAGCAGGTCCCCGGGGGCAGTACTTC.

This chain connects TRBV28 to TRBJ2-7; the match to TRBD1 covers 10 bases. The CDR3 spans 12 residues. Germline V lookup: CDR1 MDHEN, CDR2 SYDVKM. V gave up 5 bases and J gave up 12 bases; unmatched junction bases: 7. CDR3: CASSRGQGVTYF. The DNA for the CDR3 is TGTGCCAGCAGTAGAGGACAGGGGGTGACGTACTTC.

The chain recombines TRBV11-2 with TRBJ2-5; 7 nucleotides align to TRBD2. Germline trimming cut 4 bases from V and 5 bases from J; bases unmatched to any gene: 1. Germline V lookup: CDR1 SGHAT, CDR2 FQNNGV. The CDR3 runs to 12 residues. CDR3 bases: TGTGCCAGCAGCTGGGAGGGGGAGACCCAGTACTTC. This translates into CASSWEGETQYF.

This rearrangement joins TRBV27 to TRBJ2-7, with a tentative D call TRBD2 (6 bases). The CDR3 has 14 amino acids. CDR1 MNHEY and CDR2 SMNVEV come from the germline V gene (reference sequence). Trimming stripped 3 bases from V and 3 bases from J, with 12 bases between. CDR3 residues: CASSLVGGGYEQYF. In DNA, the CDR3 is TGTGCCAGCAGTTTGGTCGGGGGAGGCTACGAGCAGTACTTC.

This clone was seen a handful of times. CDR3 sequence (DNA): TGTGCCAGCTCACCACGGGACTACTTCTACAATGAGCAGTTCTTC. This sequence encodes CASSPRDYFYNEQFF. V usage is TRBV18 and J usage is TRBJ2-1; 7 bases fit TRBD2. Germline V gene data show CDR1 as KGHSH and CDR2 as LQKENI. With 1 base clipped from V and 3 bases from J, the junction kept 3 bases outside the gene matches. This CDR3 is built from 15 residues.

The chain links TRBV11-2 to TRBJ2-1; unclear D gene. Trimming stripped 3 bases from V and 12 bases from J, with 24 bases between. The CDR3 is made up of 16 amino acids. Germline V gene data show CDR1 as SGHAT and CDR2 as FQNNGV. The CDR3 sequence: CASSFSRSRPGAGQFF. CDR3 coding DNA: TGTGCCAGCAGCTTTAGCCGTTCACGACCTGGAGCTGGGCAGTTCTTC.